Sequencing of this T cell receptor (beta chain) was carried out in a study of response to subunit inactivated influenza vaccine. A word on this clonotype: Its antigen remains unidentified.

TCRdb analysed the RT-PCR reads with MiXCR anew, one entry per CDR3 protein. The table lists roughly 570,000 distinct CDR3 sequences, roughly 15% of them singletons, with 11% in the top ten. The germline V gene encodes CDR1 DFQATT and CDR2 SNEGSKA (reference sequence). Trimming took 0 bases from V and 0 from J; bases not matched to a gene: 2. The CDR3 has 15 amino acids. General study points: There was a suggestion from the authors that each seasonal influenza vaccination recruits few new T cells.

The V gene is TRBV20-1, the J gene TRBJ2-1; 7 bases agree with TRBD2. This receptor was identified in a man aged 50 to 60 who received an inactivated influenza vaccine. Specimen: PBMCs from blood, collected roughly 12 days after vaccination. Written as DNA, the CDR3 is TGCAGTGCTAGAGACGGGGGGAGCTCCTACAATGAGCAGTTCTTC. Its protein product is CSARDGGSSYNEQFF.